This T cell receptor (beta chain) was documented in a study of T cells in Graves' hyperthyroidism and ophthalmopathy. Study-level results: Most clonotypes expanded in thyroid above 0.001 were likewise present in blood.

10 ml fresh peripheral blood yielded the PBMCs. This clonotype was recorded only once. What it recognizes is unknown. Germline V lookup: CDR1 MNHNS, CDR2 SASEGT. CDR3 length equals 11 residues. With 4 bases removed from V and 8 bases from J, the gap between germline ends came to 5 bases. The CDR3 regions of TCR beta were amplified from RNA transcripts. A first-round RT-PCR of the TCR CDR3 used the HTBI primer set. In TCRdb, the multiplex PCR reads were re-called with MiXCR into one record per CDR3 protein. Of almost 500,000 distinct CDR3 sequences listed, 20% to 25% are singletons. This TCR came from a woman in her 70s with Graves' ophthalmopathy. The J gene is TRBJ1-4, the V gene TRBV6-1; D is undetermined. Input material: blood. CDR3 coding DNA: TGTGCCAGCAGTGTTAGGGAAAAACTGTTTTTT. Translated, it gives CASSVREKLFF.